The 9 T cell receptor beta chains reported below all come from one sample, sequenced in a study of blood T cell repertoires in COVID-19. The method was immunoSEQ multiplex PCR; TCRdb's version includes in-frame clones alone and lacks a portion of them. This sample has fewer than 200,000 clones, with around 82% found just once. Input material: peripheral blood. The receptors here all came from a woman aged 40-49 years with COVID-19, enrolled during active disease.

The gene calls are TRBV29-1 and TRBJ2-2, with D tentatively TRBD2 (5 bases). Germline-derived CDR1 and CDR2 are SQVTM and ANQGSEA. CDR3 size: 15 residues. The germline V and J ends were trimmed by 1 base and 2 bases, with 11 bases remaining between them. CDR3 residues: CSVEAREKNTGELFF. The CDR3 region has the DNA TGCAGCGTTGAAGCCCGGGAAAAAAACACCGGGGAGCTGTTTTTT.

The rearrangement uses TRBV6-2 or TRBV6-3 and TRBJ1-1; unclear D gene. Germline V gives CDR1 MNHEY, CDR2 SVGEGT. The CDR3 extends over 14 amino acids. The V end was cut by 2 bases, the J end by 1 base, with 8 bases between. The CDR3 protein is CASSYLAGNTEAFF. The CDR3 nucleotides are TGTGCCAGCAGTTACCTCGCAGGGAACACTGAAGCTTTCTTT.

The chain is built from TRBV9 and TRBJ1-5, with D uncertain. The CDR3 is made up of 14 amino acids. Trimming left V 0 bases short and J 5 bases short, with 9 bases between. Germline CDR1 reads SGDLS; CDR2 reads YYNGEE. This CDR3 reads CASSVGGAYQPQHF. In DNA, the CDR3 is TGTGCCAGCAGCGTAGGGGGAGCCTATCAGCCCCAGCATTTT.

This chain links TRBV6-5 with TRBJ2-5, with D possibly TRBD1 on 5 matching bases. The CDR3 spans 15 residues. Germline CDR1 and CDR2: MNHEY and SVGAGI. V was clipped by 6 bases and J by 5 bases, with 19 bases between them. The CDR3 DNA reads TGTGCCAGCAGACTCCTCGCACAGGATTGGGAGACCCAGTACTTC. It is translated as CASRLLAQDWETQYF.

The chain couples TRBV28 to TRBJ2-1, with a weak D call TRBD2 (6 bases). The CDR3 spans 17 residues. Germline V gives CDR1 MDHEN, CDR2 SYDVKM. V lost 8 bases to trimming and J lost 7 bases, with 27 bases between them. The CDR3 is CASHLGGGIRVRNEQFF. Here the CDR3 DNA reads TGTGCCAGCCACCTGGGTGGCGGGATACGTGTTCGGAATGAGCAGTTCTTC.

The table lists this clone with a few counts. The chain employs TRBV2 and TRBJ2-7; 8 bases match TRBD2. Germline CDR1 reads SNHLY; CDR2 reads FYNNEI. Germline trimming cut 3 bases from V and 2 bases from J; bases unmatched to any gene: 3. CDR3 length: 14 amino acids. The CDR3 DNA reads TGTGCCAGCAGTGAGCGGGGGGAACCCTACGAGCAGTACGTC. Protein: CASSERGEPYEQYV.

The rearrangement joins TRBV6-6 to TRBJ1-1; maybe TRBD1 (6 bases). V dropped 6 bases and J dropped 0 bases, with 11 bases sitting between them. The CDR3 has 14 residues. Germline V gene sequence: CDR1 MNHNY, CDR2 SVGAGI (reference sequence). Here the CDR3 reads CASRPGQLNTEAFF. The CDR3 nucleotides read TGTGCCAGCAGACCGGGACAACTGAACACTGAAGCTTTCTTT.

The chain recombines TRBV9 with TRBJ2-3, with D maybe TRBD2 (5 bases). CDR1 and CDR2 from the germline V gene are SGDLS and YYNGEE. This CDR3 region has 11 residues. The V gene lost 4 bases and the J gene lost 8 bases, with 8 bases spanning the gap. The CDR3 region has the DNA TGTGCCAGCAGCTCAGGACTTACGCAGTATTTT. Encoded protein: CASSSGLTQYF.

The genes are TRBV12-5 and TRBJ2-5; TRBD2 is a possible D gene (5 bases). There are 16 residues in the CDR3. V was shortened by 3 bases and J by 5 bases, with 19 bases between the two germline ends. The germline CDR1 and CDR2 sequences are LGHNT and FRNRAP. The CDR3 loop reads CASGLETTGRRETQYF. Written as DNA, the CDR3 is TGTGCTAGTGGTTTAGAAACGACGGGAAGGCGGGAGACCCAGTACTTC.